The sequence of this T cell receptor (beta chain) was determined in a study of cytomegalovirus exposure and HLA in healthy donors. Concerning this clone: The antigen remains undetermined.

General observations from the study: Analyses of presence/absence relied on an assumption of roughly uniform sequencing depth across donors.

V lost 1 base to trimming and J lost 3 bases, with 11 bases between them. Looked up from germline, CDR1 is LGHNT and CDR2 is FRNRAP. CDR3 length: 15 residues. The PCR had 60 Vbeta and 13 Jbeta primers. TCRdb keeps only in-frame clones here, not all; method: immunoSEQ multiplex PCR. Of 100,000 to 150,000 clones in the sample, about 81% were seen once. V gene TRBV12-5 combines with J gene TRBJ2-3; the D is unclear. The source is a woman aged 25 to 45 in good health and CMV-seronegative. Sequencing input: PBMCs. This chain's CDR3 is CASGLGEDLTDTQYF. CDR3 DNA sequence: TGTGCTAGTGGTTTGGGAGAGGATCTTACAGATACGCAGTATTTT. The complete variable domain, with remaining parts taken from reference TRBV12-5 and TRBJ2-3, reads DARVTQTPRHKVTEMGQEVTMRCQPILGHNTVFWYRQTMMQGLELLAYFRNRAPLDDSGMPKDRFSAEMPDATLATLKIQPSEPRDSAVYFCASGLGEDLTDTQYFGPGTRLTVL.